This is a list of T cell receptor beta chains from one sample in a study of shared clonotypes between healthy human individuals. The data were produced by immunoSEQ multiplex PCR, yet TCRdb's version contains in-frame clones alone and is incomplete. The sample lists nearly 1,000,000 clones, approximately 80% occurring once. Sequenced sample: memory CD4+ T cells sorted from blood. The receptors come from a man between 18 and 35 years old in good health. The CDR3 runs from the conserved cysteine through the conserved F or W. A D gene is named only where the DNA matches it firmly. For some rows the clone size is stated as once, few or many, or as a class when expanded; others skip it.

>.|.|TRBV11-3|TRBJ1-3
CASSLSASGNTIYF
TGTGCCAGCAGCTTATCTGCGTCTGGAAACACCATATATTTT
>.|.|TRBV6-6|TRBJ2-2
CASRGVGELFF
TGTGCCAGCAGGGGGGTTGGGGAGCTGTTTTTT
>.|.|TRBV7-6|TRBJ2-3
CASSLQVSDTQYF
TGTGCCAGCAGCTTACAGGTTTCAGATACGCAGTATTTT
>.|TRBD1|TRBV6-1|TRBJ1-2
CASTPGQGVFGYTF
TGTGCCAGCACTCCGGGACAGGGGGTTTTTGGCTACACCTTC
>.|.|TRBV2|TRBJ2-7
CASSPQANSYEQYF
TGTGCCAGCAGTCCGCAGGCAAACTCCTACGAGCAGTACTTC
>.|.|TRBV2|TRBJ1-6
CASSGLAGNNSPLHF
TGTGCCAGCAGTGGGCTCGCAGGGAATAATTCACCCCTCCACTTT
>.|.|TRBV28|TRBJ2-4
CASSQEGLAKNIQYF
TGTGCCAGCAGTCAGGAGGGACTAGCCAAAAACATTCAGTACTTC
>.|.|TRBV5-1|TRBJ1-2
CASSPQISIRGNGYTF
TGCGCCAGCAGCCCACAGATTTCCATCCGGGGCAATGGCTACACCTTC
>.|.|TRBV7-2|TRBJ2-3
CASSQGGQTDTQYF
TGTGCCAGCAGCCAGGGGGGCCAAACAGATACGCAGTATTTT
>few|.|TRBV5-5|TRBJ1-1
CASSLSPANTEAFF
TGTGCCAGCAGCTTATCTCCGGCGAACACTGAAGCTTTCTTT
>.|.|TRBV15|TRBJ2-2
CATSTAGTGELFF
TGTGCCACCAGCACCGCGGGGACCGGGGAGCTGTTTTTT
>many|.|TRBV11-3|TRBJ2-6
CASSLGAGAPPGANVLTF
TGTGCCAGCAGCTTAGGTGCAGGGGCCCCGCCTGGGGCCAACGTCCTGACTTTC
>.|.|TRBV19|TRBJ1-5
CASSISRGLNQPQHF
TGTGCCAGTAGTATCAGCAGGGGACTCAATCAGCCCCAGCATTTT
>.|TRBD1|TRBV5-1|TRBJ2-7
CASSPRQGAAYEQYF
TGCGCCAGCAGTCCCAGACAGGGGGCCGCCTACGAGCAGTACTTC
>.|TRBD1|TRBV7-8|TRBJ1-1
CASSARTGTLKAFF
TGTGCCAGCAGCGCCCGGACAGGTACACTGAAAGCTTTCTTT
>.|.|TRBV18|TRBJ2-2
CASSPGMAMYTGELFF
TGTGCCAGCTCACCAGGGATGGCAATGTACACCGGGGAGCTGTTTTTT
>.|TRBD1|TRBV6-4|TRBJ2-7
CASSSPGQPYEQYF
TGTGCCAGCAGTTCTCCGGGACAGCCCTACGAGCAGTACTTC
>.|.|TRBV29-1|TRBJ1-2
CSVEGGGYTF
TGCAGCGTTGAGGGGGGCGGCTACACCTTC
>.|TRBD1|TRBV28|TRBJ2-2
CASRGQNTGELFF
TGTGCCAGCAGGGGACAGAATACCGGGGAGCTGTTTTTT
>.|TRBD2|TRBV5-1|TRBJ2-3
CASSPTTSETDTQYF
TGCGCCAGCAGCCCCACGACTAGCGAAACAGATACGCAGTATTTT
>.|.|TRBV6-5|TRBJ2-3
CASSYSDSTDTQYF
TGTGCCAGCAGTTACTCGGACAGCACAGATACGCAGTATTTT
>.|TRBD1|TRBV2|TRBJ2-7
CASSGSGQAPEQYF
TGTGCCAGCAGTGGATCTGGACAGGCCCCCGAGCAGTACTTC
>once|TRBD1|TRBV2|TRBJ2-1
CASTAGQGLPRGQFF
TGTGCCAGCACTGCGGGACAGGGCCTTCCCCGGGGGCAGTTCTTC
>.|.|TRBV10-1|TRBJ2-2
CASSEGAPTGELFF
TGCGCCAGCAGTGAGGGGGCGCCCACCGGGGAGCTGTTTTTT
>.|TRBD2|TRBV30|TRBJ2-3
CAWSLAGGRRPTDTQYF
TGTGCCTGGAGCCTAGCGGGGGGGCGGAGGCCCACAGATACGCAGTATTTT
>few|.|TRBV19|TRBJ1-3
CASGRQAGGDTIYF
TGTGCCAGCGGAAGACAGGCTGGGGGAGACACCATATATTTT
>.|TRBD1|TRBV5-1|TRBJ2-1
CASSPGDRAKNNEQFF
TGCGCCAGCAGCCCTGGGGACAGGGCTAAAAACAATGAGCAGTTCTTC
>.|.|TRBV2|TRBJ1-6
CASNSRSYNSPLHF
TGTGCCAGCAATTCCCGCTCCTATAATTCACCCCTCCACTTT
>.|.|TRBV5-1|TRBJ2-7
CASSLNFGEQYF
TGCGCCAGCAGCTTGAACTTCGGCGAGCAGTACTTC
>.|TRBD2|TRBV15|TRBJ2-7
CATSTSGRSYEQYF
TGTGCCACCTCGACTAGCGGGAGATCGTACGAGCAGTACTTC
>.|.|TRBV29-1|TRBJ1-2
CSVEQLGGGYGYTF
TGCAGCGTTGAACAATTAGGTGGTGGCTATGGCTACACCTTC
>few|.|TRBV7-7|TRBJ2-3
CASSLSLGTDTQYF
TGTGCTAGCAGCTTATCTTTAGGAACAGATACGCAGTATTTT
>.|.|TRBV7-9|TRBJ1-1
CASSLPQNTEAFF
TGTGCCAGCAGCTTACCCCAGAACACTGAAGCTTTCTTT
>many|.|TRBV5-5|TRBJ1-1
CASRTANTEAFF
TGTGCCAGCCGGACAGCCAACACTGAAGCTTTCTTT
>.|.|TRBV28|TRBJ2-3
CASSLPEASTDTQYF
TGTGCCAGCAGTCTGCCTGAGGCTAGCACAGATACGCAGTATTTT
>.|.|TRBV2|TRBJ2-7
CASSETTGTGGKEQYF
TGTGCCAGCAGCGAGACCACCGGGACTGGGGGGAAGGAGCAGTACTTC
>.|.|TRBV5-6|TRBJ1-4
CASNKDRNEKLFF
TGTGCCAGCAACAAGGACAGAAATGAAAAACTGTTTTTT
>few|TRBD1|TRBV2|TRBJ1-5
CASTLGQLSNQPQHF
TGTGCCAGCACCCTGGGACAGCTCAGCAATCAGCCCCAGCATTTT
>.|.|TRBV6-6|TRBJ1-3
CASSVRTGSGNTIYF
TGTGCCAGCAGCGTTAGGACTGGCTCTGGAAACACCATATATTTT
>once|TRBD1|TRBV30|TRBJ1-2
CAWSVVLGQGRGGYTF
TGTGCCTGGAGTGTAGTCCTTGGACAGGGGAGGGGTGGCTACACCTTC
>few|.|TRBV7-2|TRBJ2-7
CASSSGTPYEQYF
TGTGCCAGCAGCTCCGGGACACCCTACGAGCAGTACTTC
>.|TRBD1|TRBV6-1|TRBJ1-2
CASSEQARTGDGYTF
TGTGCCAGCAGTGAACAGGCTAGGACAGGGGATGGCTACACCTTC
>.|TRBD2|TRBV11-2|TRBJ2-1
CASSSIARDYLYNEQFF
TGTGCCAGCAGTTCTATAGCCCGGGACTACCTTTACAATGAGCAGTTCTTC
>.|.|TRBV27|TRBJ1-6
CASSLTPYPGTPLHF
TGTGCCAGCAGTTTAACCCCCTACCCCGGGACACCCCTCCACTTT
>.|TRBD1|TRBV7-3|TRBJ1-1
CASSLGTANTEAFF
TGTGCCAGCAGCCTCGGGACAGCGAACACTGAAGCTTTCTTT
>few|.|TRBV12-5|TRBJ2-1
CASGLGSGGQGLSEQFF
TGTGCTAGTGGTTTGGGCAGCGGGGGACAGGGACTCAGCGAGCAGTTCTTC
>.|.|TRBV19|TRBJ2-6
CASSPTGPNVLTF
TGTGCCAGTAGCCCAACGGGACCCAACGTCCTGACTTTC
>.|.|TRBV11-3|TRBJ2-5
CASSSGPGETQYF
TGTGCCAGCAGCTCAGGGCCCGGGGAGACCCAGTACTTC
>.|TRBD2|TRBV11-2|TRBJ2-3
CASSSRLAGDDTQYF
TGTGCCAGCAGTTCGAGACTAGCGGGAGATGATACGCAGTATTTT
>few|.|TRBV2|TRBJ2-7
CASNPQGYEQYF
TGTGCCAGCAACCCACAGGGCTACGAGCAGTACTTC
>.|TRBD2|TRBV28|TRBJ2-7
CASSSLSGGAIYEQYF
TGTGCCAGCAGTTCCCTTAGCGGGGGGGCAATCTACGAGCAGTACTTC
>.|.|TRBV5-1|TRBJ2-6
CASSLGVTSGANVLTF
TGCGCCAGCAGCTTGGGGGTAACCTCTGGGGCCAACGTCCTGACTTTC
>.|TRBD1|TRBV7-3|TRBJ1-1
CASADRVDTEAFF
TGTGCCAGCGCGGACAGGGTGGACACTGAAGCTTTCTTT
>.|.|TRBV4-3|TRBJ2-5
CASRFRGLGTGREETQYF
TGCGCCAGCAGGTTCCGGGGCCTCGGGACTGGAAGGGAAGAGACCCAGTACTTC
>few|.|TRBV18|TRBJ2-5
CASSPARNQETQYF
TGTGCCAGCTCCCCAGCCAGGAACCAAGAGACCCAGTACTTC
>.|TRBD1|TRBV2|TRBJ2-7
CASIYRQGVNYF
TGTGCCAGCATATATCGACAGGGGGTCAACTACTTC
>few|.|TRBV28|TRBJ1-2
CAIQRGRNYGYTF
TGTGCCATTCAAAGGGGACGGAACTATGGCTACACCTTC